This TCR beta chain was obtained from a study of neoadjuvant anti-PD-1 for oral cavity cancer. Study at large: Patients without progression got a fourth dose around day 43. Study findings and constraints: After neoadjuvant nivolumab, PBMC T cell clonality was significantly higher in non-responders than responders. TCR analyses covered only a few patients per response group.

This clone was picked up a small number of times. Its antigen remains unidentified. Six replicates per PBMC sample, mostly from 480 ng of genomic DNA. TCRdb's copy holds only in-frame clones and misses some; the assay was immunoSEQ multiplex PCR. The sample holds around 17,000 clones; 65% to 75% are singletons and the top ten take over 2%. Germline V lookup: CDR1 LNHDA, CDR2 SQIVND (reference sequence). V was trimmed by 1 base and J by 4 bases, leaving 9 bases between them. This CDR3 has 14 amino acids. The material sequenced was PBMCs, taken before nivolumab (anti-PD-1) treatment. The chain links TRBV19 to TRBJ2-3; D ambiguous. The source of this sequence is a person aged 40-85 years with oral cavity squamous cell carcinoma. CDR3 in amino acids: CASSIGVTPDTQYF. For the CDR3, the DNA is TGTGCCAGTAGTATAGGCGTAACTCCAGATACGCAGTATTTT.